This is a list of T cell receptor beta chains from one sample in a study of blood T cell repertoires in COVID-19. Assay: immunoSEQ multiplex PCR; the TCRdb copy retains only in-frame clones and omits some. The sample consists of roughly 87,000 clones, about 80% of them appearing once. Sequencing was performed on peripheral blood. These receptors all come from a woman between 65 and 79 years old with acute or convalescent COVID-19. The CDR3 runs from the conserved cysteine through the conserved F or W. The D gene is left open where the match is weak. Size is stated for part of the rows, as once, few or many counts, or as a class when the clone is expanded.

TRBV19,TRBD2,.,TRBJ2-3,TGTGCCAGTAGGCTCTCTAGCGGGAGCACAGATACGCAGTATTTT,CASRLSSGSTDTQYF
TRBV28,TRBD1,.,TRBJ1-4,TGTGCCAGCAGTCTCCTACAGGGGGCAGTAGAAAAACTGTTTTTT,CASSLLQGAVEKLFF
TRBV2,.,.,TRBJ1-1,TGTGCCAGCAGTAGGACCCAGGGGAGCACTGAAGCTTTCTTT,CASSRTQGSTEAFF
TRBV5-5,TRBD1,.,TRBJ1-2,TGTGCCAGCAGCCCCGGGGACAGCTATTATGGCTACACCTTC,CASSPGDSYYGYTF
TRBV6-5,TRBD1,.,TRBJ2-2,TGTGCCAGCAGTTACCTGGACAGGATGATTACCGGGGAGCTGTTTTTT,CASSYLDRMITGELFF
TRBV6-4,TRBD1,.,TRBJ1-1,TGTGCCAGCAGTAGGGAACCGGGACAGGGGACGGCTTTCTTT,CASSREPGQGTAFF
TRBV9,.,.,TRBJ1-2,TGTGCCAGCAGCTCCGAGCGAAGGACAGCCTCGTATGGCTACACCTTC,CASSSERRTASYGYTF
TRBV3-1/TRBV3-2,TRBD2,once,TRBJ2-1,TGTGCCAGCAGCCAAGCTGGCGGGGGTCCGTACAATGAGCAGTTCTTC,CASSQAGGGPYNEQFF
TRBV28,TRBD1,.,TRBJ2-1,TGTGCCAGCAGCTACAGGGGGGTCCCCGGTGAGCAGTTCTTC,CASSYRGVPGEQFF
TRBV15,.,.,TRBJ2-6,TGTGCCACCAACGGCAGACTCTCTGGGGCCAACGTCCTGACTTTC,CATNGRLSGANVLTF
TRBV27,.,.,TRBJ1-5,TGTGCCAGCAGGTCCGGGTTTGGGACAAAGGGGAATCAGCCCCAGCATTTT,CASRSGFGTKGNQPQHF
TRBV7-2,TRBD1,.,TRBJ1-1,TGTGCCAGCAGCGTAGCAGGGGGAATGAACACTGAAGCTTTCTTT,CASSVAGGMNTEAFF
TRBV9,TRBD1,.,TRBJ1-2,TGTGCCAGCAGCGACCGACAGGGGCTCCGGTATGGCTACACCTTC,CASSDRQGLRYGYTF
TRBV5-8,.,.,TRBJ1-5,TGTGCCAGCAGCCAGGATCCGGTGACCCACACAACTCAGCCCCAGCATTTT,CASSQDPVTHTTQPQHF
TRBV18,TRBD1,.,TRBJ2-1,TGTGCCAGCTCCCTGACAGGGGGGTTGGAGAATGAGCAGTTCTTC,CASSLTGGLENEQFF
TRBV5-6,.,.,TRBJ1-4,TGTGCCAGCAACAGGGAGGGGGGGGCAACTAATGAAAAACTGTTTTTT,CASNREGGATNEKLFF
TRBV5-6,.,.,TRBJ1-1,TGTGCCAGCAGCTTGAGGAGGGCGGGGAACACTGAAGCTTTCTTT,CASSLRRAGNTEAFF
TRBV5-1,.,.,TRBJ1-2,TGCGCCAGCAGCCGTCTAGCAACGGATGGCTACACCTTC,CASSRLATDGYTF
TRBV28,.,.,TRBJ1-5,TGTGCCAGCACCGTACTTTATCAGCCCCAGCATTTT,CASTVLYQPQHF
TRBV19,.,.,TRBJ1-1,TGTGCCAGTAGTAGTGGGGCCGGCGCTGAAGCTTTCTTT,CASSSGAGAEAFF
TRBV2,.,.,TRBJ1-1,TGTGCCAGCATGGACAGCAACACTGAAGCTTTCTTT,CASMDSNTEAFF
TRBV3-1/TRBV3-2,.,.,TRBJ2-1,TGTGCCAGCAGCCAAGCGGGGGAGTACAATGAGCAGTTCTTC,CASSQAGEYNEQFF
TRBV9,.,.,TRBJ1-5,TGTGCCAGCAGCGTAGGGTCAGTCATTAGCAATCAGCCCCAGCATTTT,CASSVGSVISNQPQHF
TRBV9,.,.,TRBJ2-2,TGTGCCAGCAGCGTAGCTAAAAGGGGGTCACAAACCGGGGAGCTGTTTTTT,CASSVAKRGSQTGELFF
TRBV5-1,TRBD1,.,TRBJ1-2,TGCGCCAGCAGCTTGGCCTCCGGGACAGATGGCTACACCTTC,CASSLASGTDGYTF
TRBV3-1/TRBV3-2,.,few,TRBJ1-4,TGTGCCAGCAGCCAGTCCGAGCTTGCAACTAATGAAAAACTGTTTTTT,CASSQSELATNEKLFF
TRBV7-8,.,once,TRBJ2-7,TGTGCCAGCAGCACCCTCAGGGGCCCCTCCTACGAGCAGTACTTC,CASSTLRGPSYEQYF
TRBV7-6,TRBD2,few,TRBJ2-7,TGTGCCAGCAGCTTCGGGACTAGCGGTTCCTACGAGCAGTACTTC,CASSFGTSGSYEQYF
TRBV29-1,.,once,TRBJ1-2,TGCAGCGTTGTTGACAGGCTATATGGCTACACCTTC,CSVVDRLYGYTF
TRBV30,.,.,TRBJ1-5,TGTGCCTGGAGTGACGCAGCGGGTCAGCCCCAGCATTTT,CAWSDAAGQPQHF
TRBV27,.,.,TRBJ2-5,TGTGCCAGCAGTTTACCGGCAGACATCCCCCGAGAGACCCAGTACTTC,CASSLPADIPRETQYF
TRBV30,TRBD1,few,TRBJ1-5,TGTGCCTTTGACAGGGGGCAGGGTCAGCCCCAGCATTTT,CAFDRGQGQPQHF
TRBV30,TRBD1,few,TRBJ1-3,TGTGCCTGGACCGGGGGTCGGGACAGGGGAAACACCATATATTTT,CAWTGGRDRGNTIYF
TRBV5-1,TRBD1,.,TRBJ2-2,TGCGCCAGCACTCAGGGGGCGCAGACCGGGGAGCTGTTTTTT,CASTQGAQTGELFF
TRBV30,.,.,TRBJ1-1,TGTGCCTGGCGAGGATTAGGAGTGAACACTGAAGCTTTCTTT,CAWRGLGVNTEAFF
TRBV10-3,TRBD1,.,TRBJ1-2,TGTGCCATCAGTAGGACAGGGATAGAAGATGGCTACACCTTC,CAISRTGIEDGYTF
TRBV6-1,TRBD1,.,TRBJ2-7,TGTGCCAGCAGTGATCGGGACAGGGGATTTTACGAGCAGTACTTC,CASSDRDRGFYEQYF
TRBV5-1,TRBD2,.,TRBJ2-3,TGCGCCAGTCAAGCCGGGACTAGCGGGAACACAGATACGCAGTATTTT,CASQAGTSGNTDTQYF
TRBV5-1,.,.,TRBJ1-5,TGCGCCAGCAGCTTCGGGAGGGGCGGCGGGCAGCCCCAGCATTTT,CASSFGRGGGQPQHF
TRBV5-6,.,.,TRBJ1-2,TGTGCCAGCAGGTATCGGGAGGTCTATGGCTACACCTTC,CASRYREVYGYTF
TRBV4-1,.,.,TRBJ1-2,TGCGCCAGCAGCCAAGATCCCGTCCAGTATGGCTACACCTTC,CASSQDPVQYGYTF
TRBV5-1,TRBD2,.,TRBJ2-5,TGCGCCAGCAGCCGACTAGCGGGGGGCCAAGAGACCCAGTACTTC,CASSRLAGGQETQYF
TRBV6-6,TRBD1,.,TRBJ1-5,TGTGCCACCCTAGAACAGGGGGACCGGCGTCAGCCCCAGCATTTT,CATLEQGDRRQPQHF